This TCR beta chain was sequenced in a study of graft-versus-host responses after intestinal transplantation (dated by TCRdb to the early 2020s). About the full investigation: The transplants that recipients got were multivisceral, liver-intestinal, or isolated intestinal. Every recipient was given anti-thymocyte globulin induction, followed by around three years of maintenance tacrolimus and steroids. Graft-versus-host and host-versus-graft alloreactive T cell clones were tracked in the graft, circulation and bone marrow after intestinal transplantation using bulk TCR-beta CDR3 sequencing. Alloreactive clones were identified by sequencing pre-transplant mixed lymphocyte reaction products and comparing them with unstimulated pre-transplant donor and recipient T cells. A cohort of fewer than 25 intestinal transplant recipients, including one retransplant, was enrolled, and a few patients lacking pretransplant specimens were excluded. A peak of at least 4% donor T cells among recipient peripheral blood mononuclear cells was the definition used for donor T cell macrochimerism. Rather than going through the commercial service, samples from three later patients were sequenced in-house on an Illumina MiSeq and processed with MiXCR.

As concerns this clone: It has no known antigen specificity. Per-base qualities were not stored, and no clone one base away is much larger.

The library relied on the immunoSEQ multiplex PCR assay. For most patients, genomic DNA was isolated using the Qiagen DNeasy Blood and Tissue Kit and was shipped frozen to Adaptive Biotechnologies for TCR sequencing. High-throughput TCR-beta CDR3 sequencing of genomic DNA from most patients was performed by Adaptive Biotechnologies. The paper's processing steps were these. TCR sequencing data for over 15 patients were retrieved from Adaptive's ImmunoSEQ software; a few other patients were processed with MiXCR and VDJtools. To correct CD4 versus CD8 sorting errors, any sequence found in both subsets at a frequency ratio below 5:1 was removed. CDR3 nucleotide sequences shared by donor and recipient were removed because the origin of these sequences could not be assigned. Alloreactive clones required at least 2-fold expansion over unstimulated cells and minimum CFSE-low frequency of 0.002% (template counts) or 0.001% (read counts). Clones detected in sequenced pre-transplant spleen, lymph node, or MLR CFSE-low populations of the donor or recipient were defined as mappable. The cumulative frequency of alloreactive clones was calculated as a percentage of all sequences, weighted by copy number. The table comes from immuneACCESS by way of TCRdb, which keeps in-frame sequences with V and J called. Part of the clones is missing from these tables; in studies checked, under half for an unresolved V gene and the rest for unknown reasons. V and J calls and clone size follow that table, whereas D and trimming were derived from the DNA. This sample is represented by about 73,000 clones; nearly 90% of them were singletons. The ten biggest clones cover about 4% of the sample.

In light of the paper, this sample's time point label describes: cells obtained before transplantation from donor or recipient. CD3+CD4+ and CD3+CD8+ populations were FACS-sorted from unstimulated pre-transplant donor and recipient cells taken from spleen or lymph nodes. General study outcomes and caveats: In the allografts of patients with donor T cell macrochimerism, GvH to HvG T cell clonal ratios were high. Early after transplant, peak levels of circulating GvH clones were found to be associated with declines in HvG clones. Conclusions were limited by the relatively low number and heterogeneity of intestinal transplant patients. GvH clones were detected in recipient bone marrow, and some appeared earlier in ileal mucosa or blood, consistent with an intestinal mucosal origin.

The sample consisted of unstimulated CD8+ T cells sorted from spleen or lymph node cells, taken before transplant. This TCR was recovered from a human donor who was the organ donor for an intestinal transplant.

The CDR3 region has the sequence CASSWQGADGTDTQYF. The nucleotide sequence is TGTGCCAGCAGCTGGCAGGGGGCAGATGGCACAGATACGCAGTATTTT. This chain is built from TRBV7-9 and TRBJ2-3; TRBD1 aligns with 8 central bases. The CDR3, cysteine through phenylalanine, is 16 amino acids long. The entry retains the CDR3 DNA only, 48 bases that are in frame from base 1. CDR1 SEHNR and CDR2 FQNEAQ were looked up in the germline V gene (reference sequence). The germline V and J ends show losses of 4 bases and 1 base respectively, and no gene match explains 7 bases of the junction.